This TCR beta chain stems from a study of metastatic and nonmetastatic thyroid tumors. Study-wide background: Repertoire comparison spanned blood and tumor or nodule tissue of malignant and benign thyroid patients.

This clone turned up a few times. There were no patients who had received any treatment before thyroid surgery. TCRdb re-called the PCR reads via MiXCR. The table records roughly 15,000 clones, roughly 25% of them present only once. Trimming took 6 bases from V and 15 from J, leaving 18 bases between them. CDR3 length: 12 residues. Germline V gives CDR1 LNHDA, CDR2 SQIVND (reference sequence). The chain links TRBV19 to TRBJ2-1, with D perhaps TRBD1 or TRBD2 (5 bases each). The clonotype comes from a male donor with papillary thyroid cancer or a benign thyroid nodule (not recorded which). Some clones in this sample may be carry-over from other donors' samples. Sequenced input: blood. The CDR3 reads CASSPGTTFRFF. CDR3 DNA: TGTGCCAGTAGCCCCGGGACCACTTTCCGGTTCTTC.